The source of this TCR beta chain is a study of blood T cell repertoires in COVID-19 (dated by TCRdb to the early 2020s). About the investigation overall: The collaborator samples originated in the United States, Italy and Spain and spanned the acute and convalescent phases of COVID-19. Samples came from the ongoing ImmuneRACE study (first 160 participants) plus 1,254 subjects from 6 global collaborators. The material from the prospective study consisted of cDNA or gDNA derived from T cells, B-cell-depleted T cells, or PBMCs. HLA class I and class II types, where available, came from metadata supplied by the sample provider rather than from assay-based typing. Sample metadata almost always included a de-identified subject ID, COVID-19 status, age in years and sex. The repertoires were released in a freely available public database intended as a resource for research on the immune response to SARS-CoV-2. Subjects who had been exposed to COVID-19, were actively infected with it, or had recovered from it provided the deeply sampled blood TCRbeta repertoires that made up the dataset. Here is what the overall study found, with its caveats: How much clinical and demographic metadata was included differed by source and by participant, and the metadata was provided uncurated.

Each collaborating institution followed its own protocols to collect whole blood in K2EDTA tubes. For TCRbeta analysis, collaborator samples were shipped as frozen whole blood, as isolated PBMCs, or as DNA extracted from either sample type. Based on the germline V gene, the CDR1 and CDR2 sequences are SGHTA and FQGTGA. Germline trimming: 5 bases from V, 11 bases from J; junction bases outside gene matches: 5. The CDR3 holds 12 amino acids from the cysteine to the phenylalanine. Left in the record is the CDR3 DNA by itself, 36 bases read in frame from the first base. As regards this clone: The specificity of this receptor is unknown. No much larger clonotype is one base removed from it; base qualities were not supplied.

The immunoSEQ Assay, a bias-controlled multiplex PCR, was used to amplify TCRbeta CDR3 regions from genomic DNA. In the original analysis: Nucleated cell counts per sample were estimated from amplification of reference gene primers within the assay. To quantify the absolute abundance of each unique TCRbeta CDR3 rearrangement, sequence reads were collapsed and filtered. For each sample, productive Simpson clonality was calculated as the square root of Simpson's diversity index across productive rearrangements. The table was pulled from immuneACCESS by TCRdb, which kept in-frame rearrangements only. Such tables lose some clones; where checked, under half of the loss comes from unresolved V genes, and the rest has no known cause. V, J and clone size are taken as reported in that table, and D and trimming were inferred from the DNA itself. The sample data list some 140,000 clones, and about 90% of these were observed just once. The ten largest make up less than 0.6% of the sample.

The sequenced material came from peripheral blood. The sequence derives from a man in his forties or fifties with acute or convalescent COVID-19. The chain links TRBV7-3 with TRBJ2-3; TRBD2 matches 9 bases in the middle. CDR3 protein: CASSPSGDEQYF. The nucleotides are TGTGCCAGCAGCCCTAGCGGGGATGAGCAGTATTTT.